The clone carrying this T cell receptor beta chain was seen more than once but under ten times. The data stem from a study of blood T cell repertoires in COVID-19. As for the study in general: Spain, Italy and the United States supplied samples that represented acute and convalescent COVID-19. In each case, the material was cDNA or gDNA derived from T cells, B-cell-depleted T cells, or PBMCs.

Authors' processing steps: Nucleated cell counts were estimated from reference gene primer amplification. This table comes from immunoSEQ multiplex PCR, and its TCRdb copy is limited to in-frame clones, with some not included. V, J and clone size are taken as reported in that table, and D and trimming were inferred from the DNA itself. The table includes some 200,000 clones, around 84% detected once. Trimming shortened V by 6 bases and J by 3 bases, and 20 bases separated the two germline ends. The CDR3 is made up of 15 amino acids. Looked up from germline, CDR1 is SQVTM and CDR2 is ANQGSEA. V and J are TRBV29-1 and TRBJ1-2; TRBD1 might be the D (6 bases). Source material: peripheral blood. The sequence was obtained from a human donor in a cohort sampled during active COVID-19. CDR3 protein: CSVPRAAGDYYGYTF. The CDR3 region has the DNA TGCAGCGTCCCACGAGCGGCAGGGGATTACTATGGCTACACCTTC. The variable domain in full, completed from reference TRBV29-1 and TRBJ1-2, reads SAVISQKPSRDICQRGTSLTIQCQVDSQVTMMFWYRQQPGQSLTLIATANQGSEATYESGFVIDKFPISRPNLTFSTLTVSNMSPEDSSIYLCSVPRAAGDYYGYTFGSGTRLTVV.